What follows are 18 T cell receptor beta chains derived from one specimen sequenced in a study of T cells in localized non-small cell lung cancer. Libraries were prepared by immunoSEQ multiplex PCR; TCRdb keeps only in-frame clonotypes and omits some of them. This table holds roughly 38,000 clones, around 86% found once. This specimen was peripheral blood, taken before any cancer treatment. These receptors were taken from a woman between 18 and 49 years old with stage III lung adenocarcinoma.

CDR3 amino acids: CAITRDRGVYGYTF. CDR3 in DNA: TGTGCCATCACCCGGGACAGGGGGGTCTATGGCTACACCTTC. V usage is TRBV10-3 and J usage is TRBJ1-2; 11 positions agree with TRBD1. The CDR3 runs 14 residues. The germline V gene encodes CDR1 ENHRY and CDR2 SYGVKD. V dropped 7 bases and J dropped 4; count of bases not matched to a gene: 5.

The chain joins TRBV5-6 to TRBJ2-6, with a possible D match to TRBD1 (6 bases). V was trimmed by 4 bases and J by 2 bases, leaving 10 bases between them. This CDR3 is 15 amino acids long. Germline V gene sequence: CDR1 SGHDT, CDR2 YYEEEE. CDR3 nucleotides: TGTGCCAGCAGCCTACAGGGAGCTGGGGCCAACGTCCTGACTTTC. It encodes CASSLQGAGANVLTF.

The chain joins TRBV7-2 to TRBJ2-7; perhaps TRBD1 as D (5 bases). This CDR3 is built from 13 residues. Germline-derived CDR1 and CDR2 are SGHTA and FQGNSA. Trimming shortened V by 2 bases and J by 5 bases, and 10 bases separated the two germline ends. Here the CDR3 reads CASSLRQGNEQYF. The CDR3 bases are TGTGCCAGCAGCTTAAGGCAGGGTAACGAGCAGTACTTC.

The chain joins TRBV6-6 to TRBJ1-1, with D unresolved. The CDR3 has 11 amino acids. Germline CDR1 and CDR2: MNHNY and SVGAGI (reference sequence). Trimming took 6 bases from V and 1 from J, leaving 3 bases between them. The CDR3 region is CASRQNTEAFF. Written as DNA, the CDR3 is TGTGCCAGCAGACAGAACACTGAAGCTTTCTTT.

V usage is TRBV5-1 and J usage is TRBJ1-6, with D possibly TRBD1 on 5 matching bases. The germline CDR1 and CDR2 sequences are SGHRS and YFSETQ. V was trimmed by 4 bases and J by 5 bases, leaving 22 bases between them. This CDR3 comprises 18 residues. Here the CDR3 DNA reads TGCGCCAGCAGCCCAGGGACCCGCCCGGGGGTGAATAATTCACCCCTCCACTTT. Residues: CASSPGTRPGVNNSPLHF.

This clone was counted a few times. The V call is TRBV6-5, the J call TRBJ2-3; 9 bases match TRBD1. The junction had 0 bases not matched to a gene; V was cut back by 2 bases and J by 6 bases. CDR3 size: 13 residues. Germline assignment: CDR1 MNHEY and CDR2 SVGAGI. This CDR3 is CASSYGQGDTQYF. CDR3 DNA sequence: TGTGCCAGCAGTTACGGACAGGGGGATACGCAGTATTTT.

V is TRBV5-1 and J is TRBJ2-4, with 10 nucleotides matching TRBD2. The CDR3 contains 16 residues. The germline CDR1 and CDR2 sequences are SGHRS and YFSETQ. Losses at the gene ends were 3 bases for V and 5 bases for J; bases not matched to a gene: 8. For the CDR3, the DNA is TGCGCCAGCAGCTCAACTAGCGGGGAGGCCCAAAACATTCAGTACTTC. It specifies CASSSTSGEAQNIQYF.

This sequence joins TRBV19 and TRBJ1-2, with a weak D call TRBD1 (6 bases). The CDR3 runs 14 residues. Germline V CDR1 and CDR2: LNHDA, SQIVND (reference sequence). V dropped 5 bases and J dropped 4 bases, with 14 bases sitting between them. Written as DNA, the CDR3 is TGTGCCAGTAGTTCCCCAGGGGTGAGCTATGGCTACACCTTC. Residues: CASSSPGVSYGYTF.

The chain recombines TRBV4-1 with TRBJ2-6; perhaps TRBD2 as D (5 bases). The CDR3 sequence is 19 residues long. V dropped 0 bases and J dropped 1 base, with 16 bases sitting between them. CDR1 MGHRA and CDR2 YSYEKL come from the germline V gene. This CDR3 is CASSQDMGRPRSGANVLTF. CDR3 sequence (DNA): TGCGCCAGCAGCCAAGATATGGGGAGACCTCGTTCTGGGGCCAACGTCCTGACTTTC.

The gene calls are TRBV9 and TRBJ2-5; D remains ambiguous. CDR1 is SGDLS and CDR2 is YYNGEE in the germline V gene. The CDR3 is 15 residues long. Trimming cost V 0 bases and J 5 bases, with 14 bases left between them. The CDR3 nucleotides read TGTGCCAGCAGCGTAGCAGTGAAGGGTGGCGAGACCCAGTACTTC. It specifies CASSVAVKGGETQYF.

The chain couples TRBV7-9 to TRBJ1-4; TRBD1 matches 8 bases. The V and J ends lost 6 bases and 7 bases, in that order; junction bases with no gene match: 10. Germline values: CDR1 SEHNR, CDR2 FQNEAQ (reference sequence). The CDR3 covers 15 residues. CDR3: CASSEYAGGSEKLFF. The CDR3 DNA reads TGTGCCAGCAGTGAATACGCAGGGGGCTCTGAAAAACTGTTTTTT.

V is TRBV7-3 and J is TRBJ1-6, with D maybe TRBD1 (5 bases). Germline lookup yields CDR1 SGHTA and CDR2 FQGTGA. This CDR3 comprises 14 residues. Trimming left V 2 bases short and J 11 bases short, with 13 bases between. The CDR3 DNA reads TGTGCCAGCAGCTTAGCAGGGTTTAGGACACCCCTCCACTTT. Encoded protein: CASSLAGFRTPLHF.

This chain joins TRBV27 and TRBJ2-1, with 10 bases matching TRBD1. Trimming at V came to 4 bases and at J to 5 bases, leaving 8 bases not matched to a gene. The CDR3 is 16 residues long. Germline loops: CDR1 MNHEY, CDR2 SMNVEV (reference sequence). The DNA of the CDR3 is TGTGCCAGCAGTTCCTATGACAGGGGGCTCGACAATGAGCAGTTCTTC. It yields the protein CASSSYDRGLDNEQFF.

V and J are TRBV5-1 and TRBJ2-3; possibly TRBD1 for D (6 bases). The V gene lost 2 bases and the J gene lost 0 bases, with 28 bases spanning the gap. This CDR3 comprises 21 residues. Germline CDR1 is SGHRS and CDR2 is YFSETQ. The CDR3 region has the DNA TGCGCCAGCAGCTTCTTCCAGGTGGGGGCTTATACCCTCTCTAGCACAGATACGCAGTATTTT. Protein sequence: CASSFFQVGAYTLSSTDTQYF.

This clone has more than one count but fewer than ten. This rearrangement joins TRBV30 to TRBJ1-6; D not certain. The CDR3 length is 12 residues. V was trimmed by 3 bases and J by 7 bases, leaving 7 bases between them. Germline V gene data show CDR1 as GTSNPN and CDR2 as SVGIG (reference sequence). CDR3 DNA sequence: TGTGCCTGGAGGAGAGGGAATTCACCCCTCCACTTT. Translating it yields CAWRRGNSPLHF.

The table lists this clone with a count of one. The genes are TRBV27 and TRBJ2-2; 7 bases are shared with TRBD1. The CDR3 spans 15 residues. The V gene end was trimmed by 1 base and the J gene end by 4 bases; junction bases not matched to a gene: 3. The V gene's germline CDR1 is MNHEY and CDR2 SMNVEV (reference sequence). The CDR3 DNA sequence: TGTGCCAGCAGTTTATGGGGACAGATCACCGGGGAGCTGTTTTTT. Translated: CASSLWGQITGELFF.

The J gene is TRBJ2-7, the V gene TRBV6-1; tentatively, D is TRBD1 or TRBD2 (5 bases each). Germline CDR1 MNHNS, CDR2 SASEGT. Deletions cut 3 bases from V and 7 bases from J, with 13 bases between. This CDR3 has 13 amino acids. CDR3 sequence (DNA): TGTGCCAGCAGTGATACGAGGGCAGGGGAGCAGTACTTC. Its translation is CASSDTRAGEQYF.

V and J are TRBV6-4 and TRBJ2-1; 9 nucleotides agree with TRBD1. Unmatched junction bases numbered 8, after V lost 3 bases and J lost 8 bases. The CDR3 is 15 amino acids. CDR1 is MRHNA and CDR2 is SNTAGT in the germline V gene. DNA for the CDR3: TGTGCCAGCAGTGAGGGGACAGGGATTGGGGATGAGCAGTTCTTC. This translates into CASSEGTGIGDEQFF.